Listed below are T cell receptor beta chains from one sample, sequenced in a study of OX40 agonist ivuxolimab in advanced cancers. TCRdb keeps only in-frame clones here, not all; method: immunoSEQ multiplex PCR. The sample consists of 69,000 or so clones, approximately 85% of them appearing once. The source material was CD4+ or CD8+ T cells sorted from blood, sampled in a trial of the OX40 agonist ivuxolimab. The receptors shown here come from an adult with an advanced solid tumor such as melanoma, head and neck, liver or kidney cancer. The CDR3 runs from the conserved cysteine through the conserved F or W. The order of the fields is D gene, V gene, clone size, J gene, CDR3 DNA, CDR3 protein. D genes are given only for firm matches. Clone size, where shown, is once, few, many, or a class for clones that have expanded.

d_gene: .; v_gene: TRBV30; abundance: few; j_gene: TRBJ1-1; CDR3nt: TGTGCCTGGACCCGAAGGCAGGGCGGGACTTTCTTT; CDR3aa: CAWTRRQGGTFF
d_gene: .; v_gene: TRBV2; abundance: .; j_gene: TRBJ1-6; CDR3nt: TGTGCCAGCAAGAGCCAGGACAATTCACCCCTCCACTTT; CDR3aa: CASKSQDNSPLHF
d_gene: .; v_gene: TRBV19; abundance: .; j_gene: TRBJ1-2; CDR3nt: TGTGCCAGTAGTGCCCCGGGGCAGCTCTATGGCTACACCTTC; CDR3aa: CASSAPGQLYGYTF
d_gene: .; v_gene: TRBV2; abundance: .; j_gene: TRBJ2-7; CDR3nt: TGTGCCAGCAGTGGCGGACGGGGCAACGAGCAGTACTTC; CDR3aa: CASSGGRGNEQYF
d_gene: .; v_gene: TRBV9; abundance: .; j_gene: TRBJ1-2; CDR3nt: TGTGCCAGCAGCGTAGGCTTGGGGGAGCCCCATCTCTATGGCTACACCTTC; CDR3aa: CASSVGLGEPHLYGYTF
d_gene: TRBD2; v_gene: TRBV7-6; abundance: .; j_gene: TRBJ2-1; CDR3nt: TGTGCCAGCAGCTTAGGAAGTGCTAGCGGACACAATGAGCAGTTCTTC; CDR3aa: CASSLGSASGHNEQFF
d_gene: .; v_gene: TRBV6-1; abundance: .; j_gene: TRBJ1-6; CDR3nt: TGTGCCAGCAGGTCCGGGAATAATTCACCCCTCCACTTT; CDR3aa: CASRSGNNSPLHF
d_gene: .; v_gene: TRBV5-6; abundance: few; j_gene: TRBJ2-5; CDR3nt: TGTGCCAGCAGCTCGGGCCGGGACGAAGAGACCCAGTACTTC; CDR3aa: CASSSGRDEETQYF
d_gene: .; v_gene: TRBV5-5; abundance: .; j_gene: TRBJ2-7; CDR3nt: TGTGCCAGCAGCTTAGAGACAGAGCAGTACTTC; CDR3aa: CASSLETEQYF
d_gene: .; v_gene: TRBV7-6; abundance: few; j_gene: TRBJ1-5; CDR3nt: TGTGCCAGCAGCTTATGGGCAGGCAATCAGCCCCAGCATTTT; CDR3aa: CASSLWAGNQPQHF
d_gene: TRBD1; v_gene: TRBV18; abundance: .; j_gene: TRBJ2-5; CDR3nt: TGTGCCAGCTCAACCTCCGGGACAGGGAGGGGAGAGACCCAGTACTTC; CDR3aa: CASSTSGTGRGETQYF
d_gene: TRBD1; v_gene: TRBV6-6; abundance: once; j_gene: TRBJ1-4; CDR3nt: TGTGCCAGCAGTTACGGGACAGCGAGAAATGAAAAACTGTTTTTT; CDR3aa: CASSYGTARNEKLFF
d_gene: .; v_gene: TRBV5-4; abundance: .; j_gene: TRBJ2-7; CDR3nt: TGTGCCAGCAGCTTGGTGAAGGGGTCCTACGAGCAGTACTTC; CDR3aa: CASSLVKGSYEQYF
d_gene: .; v_gene: TRBV9; abundance: .; j_gene: TRBJ2-2; CDR3nt: TGTGCCAGCAGTCTACGATGGGGGGCAACCGGGGAGCTGTTTTTT; CDR3aa: CASSLRWGATGELFF
d_gene: .; v_gene: TRBV7-6; abundance: .; j_gene: TRBJ2-5; CDR3nt: TGTGCCAGCAGCTGGGGGGCAGGGAGAGGAGAGACCCAGTACTTC; CDR3aa: CASSWGAGRGETQYF
d_gene: .; v_gene: TRBV6-6; abundance: .; j_gene: TRBJ1-4; CDR3nt: TGTGCCAGCACGGACCTTGGGCTTGGTGAAAAACTGTTTTTT; CDR3aa: CASTDLGLGEKLFF
d_gene: TRBD2; v_gene: TRBV7-7; abundance: .; j_gene: TRBJ2-5; CDR3nt: TGTGCCAGCAGCTTAGGAGCTAGCGGTCAAGAGACCCAGTACTTC; CDR3aa: CASSLGASGQETQYF